The rows below give T cell receptor beta chains drawn from one sample of a study of T cells in Graves' hyperthyroidism and ophthalmopathy. One entry per CDR3 protein results from TCRdb running MiXCR on the multiplex PCR reads. The sample carries about 560,000 distinct CDR3 sequences, 15% to 20% recorded once. The sequencing sample was made of blood. These receptors all come from a young woman with Graves' hyperthyroidism. Each CDR3 is given with its conserved first and last residue. A D gene is named only where the DNA matches it firmly. Some rows have no size entry. The others give once, few or many, or a class for an expanded clone.

CDR3 protein,CDR3 DNA,D gene,V gene,J gene,clone size
CSVLPGQGRERSYEQYF,TGCAGCGTACTGCCGGGACAGGGGCGGGAAAGATCCTACGAGCAGTACTTC,TRBD1,TRBV29-1,TRBJ2-7,many
CSARGHLGLASPLHF,TGCAGTGCTAGGGGCCACCTGGGACTGGCATCACCCCTCCACTTT,.,TRBV20-1,TRBJ1-6,many
CASSGIYSNQPQHF,TGTGCCAGCAGTGGTATCTATAGCAATCAGCCCCAGCATTTT,.,TRBV2,TRBJ1-5,many
CASSLVATGSDGYTF,TGTGCCAGCAGCCTTGTAGCAACAGGGTCCGATGGCTACACCTTC,.,TRBV9,TRBJ1-2,.
CASSPPGPGAYGYTF,TGTGCCAGCAGCCCACCGGGACCTGGGGCGTATGGCTACACCTTC,.,TRBV13,TRBJ1-2,many
CASSPRRVDTQYF,TGTGCCAGCAGCCCTAGGCGGGTGGATACGCAGTATTTT,.,TRBV7-9,TRBJ2-3,many
CASSLEGRPYGYTF,TGTGCCAGCAGCTTAGAAGGCAGGCCCTATGGCTACACCTTC,.,TRBV7-8,TRBJ1-2,few
CASSQGGVQFF,TGTGCCAGCAGCCAAGGAGGGGTGCAGTTCTTC,.,TRBV3-1,TRBJ2-1,many
CASYSLGASHETQYF,TGTGCCAGCTACAGCTTAGGGGCTAGTCACGAGACCCAGTACTTC,.,TRBV7-9,TRBJ2-5,.
CASSLDPRGEAFF,TGTGCCAGCAGTTTAGACCCCAGAGGCGAAGCTTTCTTT,.,TRBV12-3/TRBV12-4,TRBJ1-1,many
CASSQDLIPAYEQYF,TGTGCCAGCAGCCAAGATTTAATACCCGCCTACGAGCAGTACTTC,.,TRBV4-2,TRBJ2-7,few
CASSTGQGFNQPQHF,TGTGCCAGCAGCACGGGACAGGGGTTCAATCAGCCCCAGCATTTT,TRBD1,TRBV6-1,TRBJ1-5,few
CSAVPSGRAPEQFF,TGCAGTGCTGTACCTAGCGGGAGGGCCCCTGAGCAGTTCTTC,TRBD2,TRBV20-1,TRBJ2-1,many
CASRGNTGELFF,TGTGCCAGCCGCGGGAACACCGGGGAGCTGTTTTTT,.,TRBV6-2/TRBV6-3,TRBJ2-2,few
CASSLGDYEGNEQFF,TGTGCCAGCAGTTTGGGGGACTACGAAGGGAATGAGCAGTTCTTC,TRBD2,TRBV12-3/TRBV12-4,TRBJ2-1,many
CASSENQWGYF,TGTGCCAGCAGTGAAAACCAGTGGGGGTACTTC,.,TRBV6-1,TRBJ2-5,.
CATSVGGKAFF,TGTGCCACCAGTGTCGGGGGGAAAGCTTTCTTT,.,TRBV24-1,TRBJ1-1,.